The 30 T cell receptor beta chains given below trace back to one sample, sequenced in a study of T-cell reconstitution after alpha-beta-depleted transplantation in children. The TCRbeta library incorporated unique molecular identifiers. MiXCR, applied by TCRdb to the PCR reads, yields one record per CDR3 protein. The sample consists of 15,000 to 20,000 distinct CDR3 sequences, approximately 13% of them appearing once. The sample here was PBMCs, mostly from graft donor cells, taken 180 days after TCRalphabeta/CD19-depleted stem cell transplant. The source of these receptors is a boy less than two years old who had a stem cell transplant for Wiskott-Aldrich syndrome, so the T cells may come from the graft donor.

In its sample, this clonotype was seen a few times. The chain joins TRBV15 to TRBJ1-1; maybe TRBD1 (6 bases). Germline CDR1 LNHNV, CDR2 YYDKDF (reference sequence). This CDR3 has 12 amino acids. V lost 3 bases and J 6 bases, leaving 8 bases between the germline ends. The CDR3 is CATSSGQSEAFF. The CDR3 nucleotides read TGTGCCACCAGCAGTGGACAGTCTGAAGCTTTCTTT.

This clonotype was counted ten times or more. The rearrangement joins TRBV5-1 to TRBJ2-3; perhaps TRBD1 as D (5 bases). CDR3 length: 15 amino acids. CDR1 is SGHRS and CDR2 is YFSETQ in the germline V gene. The V gene lost 0 bases and the J gene lost 0 bases, with 8 bases spanning the gap. The CDR3, as DNA: TGCGCCAGCAGCTTGGGACAGACTAGCACAGATACGCAGTATTTT. It encodes CASSLGQTSTDTQYF.

This clonotype counts as medium-sized (0.01 to 0.1%). The V and J genes are TRBV7-9 and TRBJ2-3, with TRBD2 identical over 7 bases. The V gene's germline CDR1 is SEHNR and CDR2 FQNEAQ (reference sequence). The junction had 7 bases not matched to a gene; V was cut back by 2 bases and J by 2 bases. CDR3 length equals 16 residues. The CDR3 DNA is TGTGCCAGCAGCTTATGGGGAGGGGCCAACACAGATACGCAGTATTTT. This gives the protein CASSLWGGANTDTQYF.

The V call is TRBV7-8, the J call TRBJ2-3, with 8 bases matching TRBD2. Germline V gives CDR1 SGHVS, CDR2 FQNEAQ. The CDR3 is made up of 15 amino acids. J lost 4 bases, V lost 2 bases, and 5 bases had no gene match. CDR3 bases: TGTGCCAGCAGCTTAACGGGGGGGCTCGCAGATACGCAGTATTTT. This codes for CASSLTGGLADTQYF. The complete variable domain, with remaining parts taken from reference TRBV7-8 and TRBJ2-3, reads GAGVSQSPRYKVAKRGQDVALRCDPISGHVSLFWYQQALGQGPEFLTYFQNEAQLDKSGLPSDRFFAERPEGSVSTLKIQRTQQEDSAVYLCASSLTGGLADTQYFGPGTRLTVL.

The rearrangement joins TRBV28 to TRBJ2-7, with 7 nucleotides matching TRBD1. In germline, CDR1 is MDHEN, CDR2 SYDVKM. The CDR3 covers 14 residues. V dropped 7 bases and J dropped 4; count of bases not matched to a gene: 10. The CDR3 is CASTLTGRRYEQYF. CDR3 DNA sequence: TGTGCCAGCACCCTGACAGGGCGTAGGTACGAGCAGTACTTC. Complete variable domain (other parts from reference TRBV28 and TRBJ2-7): DVKVTQSSRYLVKRTGEKVFLECVQDMDHENMFWYRQDPGLGLRLIYFSYDVKMKEKGDIPEGYSVSREKKERFSLILESASTNQTSMYLCASTLTGRRYEQYFGPGTRLTVT.

This clonotype was seen a handful of times. The rearrangement links TRBV29-1 to TRBJ1-1; no clear D. This CDR3 is 14 amino acids long. From germline, CDR1 is SQVTM and CDR2 ANQGSEA. V shed 6 bases and J shed 3 bases, with 17 bases lying between them. The CDR3 region is CSVAGVGRYTEAFF. The CDR3 coding sequence is TGCAGCGTGGCTGGGGTCGGTAGGTACACTGAAGCTTTCTTT.

This chain uses TRBV5-1 with TRBJ1-1, with 7 nucleotides matching TRBD1. V trimming: 4 bases; J trimming: 0 bases; junction bases outside the gene matches: 9. This CDR3 comprises 16 residues. Germline CDR1 reads SGHRS; CDR2 reads YFSETQ. This chain's CDR3 is CASSLAGGPMNTEAFF. The CDR3 region has the DNA TGCGCCAGCAGCCTTGCAGGGGGGCCGATGAACACTGAAGCTTTCTTT.

This clonotype was observed many times. The rearrangement joins TRBV20-1 to TRBJ2-2, with D maybe TRBD2 (6 bases). The length of the CDR3 is 15 residues. The germline CDR1 and CDR2 sequences are DFQATT and SNEGSKA (reference sequence). The V end lost 1 base, the J end lost 2 bases, and 11 bases lay between the germline ends. CDR3 bases: TGCAGTGCTAGAGTGGCGGGGATCAACACCGGGGAGCTGTTTTTT. It yields the protein CSARVAGINTGELFF.

A few counts support this clonotype. The DNA for the CDR3 is TGTGCCAGCAGCTTTGCCGGGACAGGAACCTACGAGCAGTACTTC. It codes for CASSFAGTGTYEQYF. The chain couples TRBV5-5 to TRBJ2-7; 8 nucleotides align to TRBD1. The junction had 6 bases not matched to a gene; V was cut back by 2 bases and J by 2 bases. The CDR3 length is 15 residues. Germline CDR1 and CDR2: SGHKS and YYEKEE (reference sequence).

This chain uses TRBV28 with TRBJ2-2; D gene uncertain. The CDR3 extends over 15 amino acids. CDR1 is MDHEN, CDR2 SYDVKM, per germline. Trimming removed 3 bases from V and 3 bases from J, with 11 bases in between. In DNA, the CDR3 is TGTGCCAGCAGTTTTCCGGACCCTTACACCGGGGAGCTGTTTTTT. It specifies CASSFPDPYTGELFF.

This clonotype came up many times. The genes are TRBV2 and TRBJ1-2; tentatively, D is TRBD1 (6 bases). Germline V gene data show CDR1 as SNHLY and CDR2 as FYNNEI. Between the trimmed V and J ends, which lost 4 bases and 2 bases, there was a span of 20 bases. The length of the CDR3 is 17 residues. The CDR3 here is CASSGRGSGQTNYGYTF. The DNA for the CDR3 is TGTGCCAGCAGTGGTCGGGGAAGTGGACAGACGAACTATGGCTACACCTTC.

In this sample, this clonotype turned up many times. V and J are TRBV12-3 or TRBV12-4 and TRBJ2-2; TRBD2 matches at 14 bases. CDR3 size: 19 residues. With 3 bases clipped from V and 3 bases from J, the junction kept 9 bases outside the gene matches. The CDR3 loop is CASSFPGLAGDWDTGELFF. In nucleotides, the CDR3 is TGTGCCAGCAGTTTTCCGGGACTAGCGGGAGACTGGGACACCGGGGAGCTGTTTTTT.

This clonotype was seen more than once but under ten times. V usage is TRBV12-5 and J usage is TRBJ2-3; 13 nucleotides align to TRBD2. V lost 5 bases and J lost 2; bases outside the gene matches: 10. CDR3 size: 18 residues. Germline V gene sequence: CDR1 LGHNT, CDR2 FRNRAP. The CDR3 DNA follows: TGTGCTAGTGGTGCGAGACGACTAGCGGGAGGATTCACAGATACGCAGTATTTT. Encoded protein: CASGARRLAGGFTDTQYF.

Ten or more counts support this clonotype. The chain employs TRBV19 and TRBJ2-7, with a weak D call TRBD2 (6 bases). The CDR3 runs 15 residues. V was trimmed by 7 bases and J by 3 bases, leaving 19 bases between them. Looked up from germline, CDR1 is LNHDA and CDR2 is SQIVND (reference sequence). The CDR3 DNA reads TGTGCCAGTACCACCACCAGCGGGCCCGGCTACGAGCAGTACTTC. Translating it yields CASTTTSGPGYEQYF.

On this clonotype: A read error is possible here, since a much larger clone lies one base away. The chain carries TRBV20-1 and TRBJ2-5; possibly TRBD2 for D (6 bases). V was trimmed by 0 bases and J by 7 bases, leaving 18 bases between them. This CDR3 has 15 residues. Germline values: CDR1 DFQATT, CDR2 SNEGSKA (reference sequence). In DNA form, the CDR3 reads TGCAGTGCTAGAGAAGTTGGCGGGGAGTGGGGGACCCAGTACTTC. Translated, it gives CSAREVGGEWGTQYF.

This clonotype was recorded at least ten times. The gene calls are TRBV24-1 and TRBJ2-1; D is undetermined. CDR1 is KGHDR and CDR2 is SFDVKD in the germline V gene. The germline V and J ends were trimmed by 5 bases and 3 bases, with 7 bases remaining between them. The CDR3 has 13 residues. CDR3 coding DNA: TGTGCCACCAGTGGGGTAAGCTACAATGAGCAGTTCTTC. Its protein product is CATSGVSYNEQFF.

This clonotype was seen many times. The chain recombines TRBV28 with TRBJ2-5, with TRBD2 as a possible D gene (5 bases). V lost 3 bases and J 2 bases, leaving 22 bases between the germline ends. Germline V CDR1 and CDR2: MDHEN, SYDVKM. This CDR3 is 18 amino acids long. The CDR3 loop is CASSFTWVSVRDQETQYF. CDR3 coding DNA: TGTGCCAGCAGTTTCACTTGGGTAAGCGTGAGGGATCAAGAGACCCAGTACTTC.

This chain uses TRBV20-1 with TRBJ2-7, with TRBD2 matching 11 bases. This CDR3 has 14 residues. CDR1 is DFQATT, CDR2 SNEGSKA, per germline (reference sequence). The junction had 4 bases not matched to a gene; V was cut back by 0 bases and J by 6 bases. CDR3 sequence (DNA): TGCAGTGCTAGAGAAACTAGCGGGAGTCGCGAGCAGTACTTC. It codes for CSARETSGSREQYF.

At least ten counts were recorded for this clonotype. The rearrangement links TRBV28 to TRBJ2-7, with D perhaps matching TRBD1 (5 bases). The germline CDR1 and CDR2 sequences are MDHEN and SYDVKM. The ends were cut back, 4 bases at V and 4 bases at J, with 20 bases in the middle. The CDR3 extends over 16 amino acids. This CDR3 reads CASSSPASTPGYEQYF. The DNA of the CDR3 is TGTGCCAGCAGTTCACCGGCTTCGACTCCAGGGTACGAGCAGTACTTC.

This clonotype has ten or more counts. The chain uses TRBV24-1 and TRBJ2-3; D unclear. V lost 9 bases to trimming and J lost 0 bases, with 12 bases between them. The CDR3 loop spans 14 amino acids. Germline lookup yields CDR1 KGHDR and CDR2 SFDVKD. The CDR3, as DNA: TGTGCCACCTCGCGGAGTCTTAGCACAGATACGCAGTATTTT. Translated, it gives CATSRSLSTDTQYF.

In the case of this clonotype: This could be a read error, since a much larger clone is one nucleotide away. The chain recombines TRBV6-1 with TRBJ2-7; 8 nucleotides line up with TRBD2. The ends lost 7 bases at V and 3 bases at J; junction bases unmatched: 5. CDR1 MNHNS and CDR2 SASEGT come from the germline V gene. The CDR3 has 13 amino acids. This chain's CDR3 is CASKFSGSYEQYF. The DNA for the CDR3 is TGTGCCAGCAAATTCAGCGGGAGCTACGAGCAGTACTTC.

The rearrangement joins TRBV7-9 to TRBJ1-1, with 8 bases fitting TRBD1. V trimming: 8 bases; J trimming: 5 bases; junction bases outside the gene matches: 7. This CDR3 spans 13 amino acids. Germline values: CDR1 SEHNR, CDR2 FQNEAQ (reference sequence). The CDR3 loop is CASRRGRGTEAFF. Here the CDR3 DNA reads TGTGCCAGCCGCAGGGGGCGCGGGACTGAAGCTTTCTTT.

This clonotype was detected a few times. The chain has TRBV5-1 and TRBJ1-2; D is unresolved. The CDR3 is 13 amino acids. The V and J ends lost 1 base and 5 bases respectively, with 9 bases between them. CDR1 and CDR2 (germline): SGHRS, YFSETQ. The CDR3 loop reads CASSLTSVYGYTF. For the CDR3, the DNA is TGCGCCAGCAGCTTGACCTCCGTTTATGGCTACACCTTC.

At least ten counts were recorded for this clonotype. This rearrangement joins TRBV29-1 to TRBJ2-7; TRBD2 might be the D (5 bases). The CDR3 extends over 14 amino acids. Germline V gives CDR1 SQVTM, CDR2 ANQGSEA. V lost 1 base to trimming and J lost 2 bases, with 12 bases between them. The chain's CDR3 is CSVEVRAGTYEQYF. In nucleotides, the CDR3 is TGCAGCGTTGAAGTTCGGGCGGGCACCTACGAGCAGTACTTC.

This clonotype has only a few counts. The chain combines TRBV7-9 with TRBJ2-5; perhaps TRBD1 as D (5 bases). CDR1 SEHNR and CDR2 FQNEAQ come from the germline V gene (reference sequence). V lost 5 bases and J lost 2, with 15 bases in between. There are 15 residues in the CDR3. The CDR3 protein is CASSEPDSIQETQYF. DNA for the CDR3: TGTGCCAGCAGCGAACCAGACAGCATACAAGAGACCCAGTACTTC.

The chain combines TRBV12-3 or TRBV12-4 with TRBJ2-1; the D is unclear. Deletions cut 3 bases from V and 3 bases from J, with 12 bases between. There are 15 residues in the CDR3. CDR3 bases: TGTGCCAGCAGTTTTATGTCCGGGTTCTACAATGAGCAGTTCTTC. This gives the protein CASSFMSGFYNEQFF.

V is TRBV6-5 and J is TRBJ2-5; 11 bases map to TRBD1. Per germline, CDR1 MNHEY and CDR2 SVGAGI. CDR3 size: 14 residues. V gave up 2 bases and J gave up 8 bases; unmatched junction bases: 4. The CDR3 bases are TGTGCCAGCAGTTACGATGGGACAGGGGGTACCCAGTACTTC. It specifies CASSYDGTGGTQYF.

This chain connects TRBV5-6 to TRBJ2-3, with D perhaps assigned TRBD1 or TRBD2 (5 bases each). The CDR3 is 14 amino acids. The V and J ends lost 2 bases and 2 bases respectively, with 9 bases between them. Looked up from germline, CDR1 is SGHDT and CDR2 is YYEEEE. In DNA, the CDR3 is TGTGCCAGCAGCTTAGGGACCTACACAGATACGCAGTATTTT. It is translated as CASSLGTYTDTQYF.

This clonotype was counted ten times or more. The V gene is TRBV7-2, the J gene TRBJ1-2, with 7 bases identical to TRBD1. Trimming at V came to 1 base and at J to 3 bases, leaving 5 bases not matched to a gene. CDR3 length: 15 residues. Germline loops: CDR1 SGHTA, CDR2 FQGNSA. CDR3 DNA sequence: TGTGCCAGCAGCTTAGGGGGGACAGCTTACTATGGCTACACCTTC. Translation gives CASSLGGTAYYGYTF.

V and J are TRBV28 and TRBJ1-1; unclear D gene. This CDR3 has 13 residues. Between the trimmed V and J ends, which lost 7 bases and 0 bases, there was a span of 9 bases. CDR1 MDHEN and CDR2 SYDVKM come from the germline V gene. CDR3 in amino acids: CASTFLVNTEAFF. Here the CDR3 DNA reads TGTGCCAGCACCTTTCTCGTGAACACTGAAGCTTTCTTT.